This record concerns one TCR beta chain sequence. The antigen it binds to is not known. Per-base qualities were not stored, and no clone one base away is much larger. These data originate in a study of T cell responses to AZD1222 COVID-19 vaccine (dated by TCRdb to the early 2020s). Background on the whole study: AZD1222 recipients given second doses at about 4 weeks or at about 12 weeks were pooled, since spike-specific TCR depth and breadth were not found to differ between the two schedules. Trial participants were enrolled into age subgroups of 18-55, 56-69 and 70-plus years, which contained about 150, 27 and 61 TCR-sequenced participants, respectively. A total of approximately 240 trial participants underwent TCR sequencing, of whom roughly 210 had received two doses of AZD1222 and approximately 26 had received two doses of the MenACWY control vaccine. What the research found in general, with its limitations: Reportedly, almost half of the unique spike-specific TCRs recognized epitopes lying outside the regions that are mutated in the B.1.351 and B.1.1.7 variants. The 56-69-year group was small, and its depth increase did not reach significance, likely because of low power. Only five to seven AZD1222 recipients were SARS-CoV-2 seropositive at baseline, limiting conclusions about previously exposed vaccinees. Because no samples from the day 14 peak response were available, repertoires could be characterized only after the peak T cell response. Most participants were white British and females outnumbered males, and the authors suggested that clonal diversity may have been underestimated. After two AZD1222 doses, spike-specific TCR breadth and depth were significantly higher than at day 0 and than in MenACWY recipients. Vaccine-associated CD4 TCRs spanned the whole spike protein, with dominant responses in regions 160-218 and 743-854.

The CDR3 regions of human TCRbeta chains were subjected to immunosequencing. In the paper's pipeline: TCRs in the repertoires were compared against a reference library of SARS-CoV-2-specific TCRs that had been generated with the MIRA antigen-specificity platform. Breadth meant the fraction of unique TCRs that were SARS-CoV-2-associated, whereas depth meant the fraction of total T cells that were SARS-CoV-2-associated. Using the MIRA data, each spike-specific TCR was assigned both to the spike region to which the TCR was reactive and to a CD4 or CD8 class. Log10-transformed breadth and depth values were compared by one-way ANOVA with Sidak's multiple comparisons tests. TCRdb provides this immuneACCESS table in a form limited to in-frame rearrangements. Some clones are lacking; in checked studies, under half of them reflect an unresolved V gene, and why the rest are absent is not known. That table supplies the V and J calls and clone size; D and trimming were determined from the DNA. The sample records around 120,000 clones, around 84% of which are singletons. Of the sample, approximately 8.1% falls within the top ten clones.

The time point label, read with the paper, signifies: baseline before first vaccination. The vaccinee samples were drawn from two UK trials, COV001 and COV002, one of which was a single-blind randomized controlled phase 2/3 trial testing AZD1222 (ChAdOx1 nCoV-19) in healthy adults. For TCRbeta chain sequencing, PBMC samples were collected from trial participants at day 0 and at day 28 after the second dose. The germline V gene encodes CDR1 SGHTA and CDR2 FQGNSA. V is pruned by 5 bases and J by 5 bases, leaving 6 bases of the junction without a gene match. The CDR3 runs 15 residues from the cysteine to the phenylalanine. The DNA shown is the 45-base CDR3, in frame from base 1.

The material sequenced was peripheral blood, taken on day 0 of AZD1222 vaccination. The rearrangement joined TRBV7-2 to TRBJ1-5; 10 central nucleotides agree with TRBD1. This clonotype originated in an adult in good health. In nucleotide form, the sequence is TGTGCCAGCAGCCCCCGACAGGGGGCCGATCAGCCCCAGCATTTT. This sequence encodes CASSPRQGADQPQHF.